The entry below describes one T cell receptor beta chain. Its cognate antigen is unknown. The same CDR3 also results from other DNA sequences found in this sample. Healthy individuals who donated bone marrow served as the donors. The germline CDR1 and CDR2 sequences are SGHRS and YFSETQ. The CDR3 covers 14 residues. The V and J ends lost 0 bases and 1 base, in that order; junction bases with no gene match: 0. PCR involved 60 Vbeta and 13 Jbeta primers. Sequenced by immunoSEQ multiplex PCR; TCRdb stores in-frame clones only, minus some. Here the sample table reports 150,000 to 200,000 clones. The record originates from a study of cytomegalovirus exposure and HLA in healthy donors. Study results and caveats: Some segments of the V type, notably TRBV6-2 and TRBV6-3, were excluded as indistinguishable.

The TCR originated in a woman aged 18-35 years in good health and CMV-seropositive. This chain links TRBV5-1 with TRBJ1-1; 7 nucleotides line up with TRBD1. The material sequenced was PBMCs. The CDR3: CASSLDRGNTEAFF. In nucleotides, the CDR3 is TGCGCCAGCAGCTTGGACAGGGGGAACACTGAAGCTTTCTTT.